This T cell receptor beta chain is from a study of beta chain features in type 1 diabetes. As for the study in general: Patients looked much like healthy donors when it came to age, gender and cell yields. Overall study results and limits: The study found moderately but significantly shorter TCRB CDR3s in all four CD4+ subsets of Type 1 diabetes patients. A greater similarity of naive, central memory and Treg TCRB repertoires was seen among patients than among healthy donors.

Regarding this clone: Its antigen remains unidentified.

The study reverse transcribed the entire isolated RNA, so it sequenced expressed TCRB transcripts. Approximately 3.6 million reads, on average, came from each naive, central memory and regulatory T cell sample. The repertoire was sequenced with immunoSEQ multiplex PCR; TCRdb's copy has only in-frame clones and lacks some. This repertoire shows about 900,000 clones, 15% to 20% found once; its top ten account for 0.023%. Sequenced material: naive CD4+ T cells from blood. The TCR sequence derives from a woman between 18 and 30 years old in good health.

The CDR3 nucleotides read TGCAGTGAAGCGATTCGCAATGAGCAGTTCTTC. This codes for CSEAIRNEQFF. V is TRBV20-1 and J is TRBJ2-1; D is ambiguous. The CDR3 extends over 11 amino acids. Germline V gene sequence: CDR1 DFQATT, CDR2 SNEGSKA (reference sequence). V gave up 7 bases and J gave up 6 bases, with 10 bases separating them.